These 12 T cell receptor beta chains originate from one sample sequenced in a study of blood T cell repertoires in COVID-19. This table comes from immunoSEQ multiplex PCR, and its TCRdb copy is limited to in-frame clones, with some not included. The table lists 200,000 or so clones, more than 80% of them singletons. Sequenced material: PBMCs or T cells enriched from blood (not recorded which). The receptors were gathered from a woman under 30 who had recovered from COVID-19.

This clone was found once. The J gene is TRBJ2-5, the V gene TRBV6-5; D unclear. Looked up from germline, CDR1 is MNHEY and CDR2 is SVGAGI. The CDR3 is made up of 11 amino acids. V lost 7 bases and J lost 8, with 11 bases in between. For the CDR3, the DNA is TGTGCCAGCACCCAAGACAAAACCCAGTACTTC. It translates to CASTQDKTQYF.

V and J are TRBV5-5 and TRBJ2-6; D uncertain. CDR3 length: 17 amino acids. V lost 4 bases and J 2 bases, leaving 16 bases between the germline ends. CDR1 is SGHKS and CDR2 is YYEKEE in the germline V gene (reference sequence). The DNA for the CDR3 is TGTGCCAGCAGCCCTAGTTCCTCAGCCCCTGGGGCCAACGTCCTGACTTTC. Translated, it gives CASSPSSSAPGANVLTF.

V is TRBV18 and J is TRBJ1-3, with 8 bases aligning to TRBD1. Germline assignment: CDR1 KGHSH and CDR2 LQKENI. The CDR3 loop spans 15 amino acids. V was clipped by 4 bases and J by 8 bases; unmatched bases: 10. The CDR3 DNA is TGTGCCAGCTCACGACAGGGGATAGGGATCGACACCATATATTTT. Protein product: CASSRQGIGIDTIYF.

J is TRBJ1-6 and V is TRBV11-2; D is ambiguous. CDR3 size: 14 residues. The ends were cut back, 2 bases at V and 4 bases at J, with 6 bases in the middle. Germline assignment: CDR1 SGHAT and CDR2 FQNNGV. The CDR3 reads CASSLPQYNSPLHF. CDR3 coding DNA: TGTGCCAGCAGCTTACCACAGTATAATTCACCCCTCCACTTT.

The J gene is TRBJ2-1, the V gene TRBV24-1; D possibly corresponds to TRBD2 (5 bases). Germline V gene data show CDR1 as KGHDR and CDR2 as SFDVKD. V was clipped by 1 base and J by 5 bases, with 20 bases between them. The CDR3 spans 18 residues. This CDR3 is CATSDFAGPGESDNEQFF. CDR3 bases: TGTGCCACCAGTGATTTTGCCGGCCCCGGGGAGTCGGACAATGAGCAGTTCTTC.

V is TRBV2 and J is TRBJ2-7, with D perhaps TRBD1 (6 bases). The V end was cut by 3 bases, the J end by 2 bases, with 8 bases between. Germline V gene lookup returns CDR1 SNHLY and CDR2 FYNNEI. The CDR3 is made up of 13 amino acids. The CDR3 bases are TGTGCCAGCAGTGACGCAGGGGCCTACGAGCAGTACTTC. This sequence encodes CASSDAGAYEQYF. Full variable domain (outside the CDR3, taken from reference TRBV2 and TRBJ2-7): EPEVTQTPSHQVTQMGQEVILRCVPISNHLYFYWYRQILGQKVEFLVSFYNNEISEKSEIFDDQFSVERPDGSNFTLKIRSTKLEDSAMYFCASSDAGAYEQYFGPGTRLTVT.

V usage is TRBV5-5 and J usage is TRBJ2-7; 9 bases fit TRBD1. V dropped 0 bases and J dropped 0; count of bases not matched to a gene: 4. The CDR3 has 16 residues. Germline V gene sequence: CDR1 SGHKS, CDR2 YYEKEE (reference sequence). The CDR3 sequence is CASSLDWDRVSYEQYF. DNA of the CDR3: TGTGCCAGCAGCTTGGACTGGGACAGGGTCTCCTACGAGCAGTACTTC. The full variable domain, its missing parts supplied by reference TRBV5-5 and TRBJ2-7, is DAGVTQSPTHLIKTRGQQVTLRCSPISGHKSVSWYQQVLGQGPQFIFQYYEKEERGRGNFPDRFSARQFPNYSSELNVNALLLGDSALYLCASSLDWDRVSYEQYFGPGTRLTVT.

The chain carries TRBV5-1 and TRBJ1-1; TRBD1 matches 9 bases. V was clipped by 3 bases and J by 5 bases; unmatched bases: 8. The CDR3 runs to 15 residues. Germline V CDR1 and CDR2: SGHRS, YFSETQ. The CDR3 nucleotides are TGCGCCAGCAGCTCCGGACAGGGGACAGGGACTGAAGCTTTCTTT. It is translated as CASSSGQGTGTEAFF.

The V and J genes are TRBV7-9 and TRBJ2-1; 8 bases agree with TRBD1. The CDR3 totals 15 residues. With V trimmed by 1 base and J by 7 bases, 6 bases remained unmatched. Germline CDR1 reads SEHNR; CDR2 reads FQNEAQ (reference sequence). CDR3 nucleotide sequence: TGTGCCAGCAGCTTAGGGCAGGGGGCTGTGAATGAGCAGTTCTTC. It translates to CASSLGQGAVNEQFF.

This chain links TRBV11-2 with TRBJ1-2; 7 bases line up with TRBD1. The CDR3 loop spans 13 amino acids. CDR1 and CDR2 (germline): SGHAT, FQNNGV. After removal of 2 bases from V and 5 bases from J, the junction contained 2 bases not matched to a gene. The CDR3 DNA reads TGTGCCAGCAGCTTACAGGGGGTGTATGGCTACACCTTC. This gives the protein CASSLQGVYGYTF. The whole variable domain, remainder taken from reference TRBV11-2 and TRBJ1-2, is EAGVAQSPRYKIIEKRQSVAFWCNPISGHATLYWYQQILGQGPKLLIQFQNNGVVDDSQLPKDRFSAERLKGVDSTLKIQPAKLEDSAVYLCASSLQGVYGYTFGSGTRLTVV.

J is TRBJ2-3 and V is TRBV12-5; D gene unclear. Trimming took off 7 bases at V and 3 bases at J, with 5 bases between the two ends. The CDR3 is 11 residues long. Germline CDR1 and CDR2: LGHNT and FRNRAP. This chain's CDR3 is CASALTDTQYF. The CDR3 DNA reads TGTGCTAGTGCCCTTACAGATACGCAGTATTTT.

The CDR3 sequence is CASSRQGISNQPQHF. The CDR3 DNA reads TGCGCCAGCAGCAGACAGGGGATTAGCAATCAGCCCCAGCATTTT. The V gene is TRBV4-1, the J gene TRBJ1-5; 8 bases line up with TRBD1. The V gene's germline CDR1 is MGHRA and CDR2 YSYEKL. CDR3 length equals 15 residues. Germline trimming cut 5 bases from V and 0 bases from J; bases unmatched to any gene: 3.